This is a list of T cell receptor beta chains from one sample in a study of Tregs in tolerant kidney transplant recipients. Some clones are missing from TCRdb's copy, which holds only in-frame ones; the method was immunoSEQ multiplex PCR. There are more than 95,000 clones in the sample; 92% occur only once, and around 0.6% lies in the top ten. The specimen was CD4+ T cells from blood. The receptor set was obtained from a human donor in good health. The CDR3 runs from the conserved cysteine through the conserved F or W. D genes are given only for firm matches. Size values are once, few and many counts, or a class for expanded clones, and some rows have none.

d_call j_call v_call clone_size cdr3_aa cdr3_nt
TRBD1 TRBJ1-2 TRBV10-3 . CAISQGGNYGYTF TGTGCCATCAGTCAGGGGGGGAACTATGGCTACACCTTC
. TRBJ2-1 TRBV29-1 . CSVETGSWNEQFF TGCAGCGTTGAAACGGGATCGTGGAATGAGCAGTTCTTC
. TRBJ1-2 TRBV29-1 . CSVEGTYYGYTF TGCAGCGTCGAAGGGACATACTATGGCTACACCTTC
TRBD1 TRBJ2-3 TRBV18 . CASSPKGRGPDTQYF TGTGCCAGCTCACCTAAGGGCAGGGGGCCAGATACGCAGTATTTT
. TRBJ2-3 TRBV30 . CAAGLPGEGTDTQYF TGTGCTGCAGGTTTGCCGGGGGAGGGCACAGATACGCAGTATTTT
. TRBJ2-1 TRBV18 . CASSPLRSSYNEQFF TGTGCCAGCTCACCCCTTAGGAGCTCCTACAATGAGCAGTTCTTC
TRBD1 TRBJ2-5 TRBV5-1 . CASSLKTGQETQYF TGCGCCAGCAGCTTGAAGACAGGGCAAGAGACCCAGTACTTC
TRBD2 TRBJ2-7 TRBV18 . CASSPSGRAGEQYF TGTGCCAGCTCACCTAGCGGGAGGGCCGGCGAGCAGTACTTC
. TRBJ1-5 TRBV7-9 . CASSLVAGPLNQPQHF TGTGCCAGCAGCTTAGTAGCAGGGCCTCTCAATCAGCCCCAGCATTTT
. TRBJ1-4 TRBV6-5 . CASSRRKGTNEKLFF TGTGCCAGCAGTAGGCGCAAGGGAACTAATGAAAAACTGTTTTTT
. TRBJ2-1 TRBV7-6 . CASRNYNEQFF TGTGCCAGCAGAAATTACAATGAGCAGTTCTTC
TRBD2 TRBJ2-3 TRBV5-1 . CASSLPSGGAIDTQYF TGCGCCAGCAGCTTGCCTAGCGGGGGGGCCATAGATACGCAGTATTTT
. TRBJ2-1 TRBV5-8 . CASSLEGLPNNEQFF TGTGCCAGCAGCTTGGAGGGACTTCCTAACAATGAGCAGTTCTTC
. TRBJ1-1 TRBV13 . CASSLGGAGTEAFF TGTGCCAGCAGCTTAGGGGGAGCAGGCACTGAAGCTTTCTTT
. TRBJ1-5 TRBV5-6 . CASSQGTVHQPQHF TGTGCCAGCAGCCAAGGGACCGTCCATCAGCCCCAGCATTTT
. TRBJ2-3 TRBV18 . CASSPPGSRDTQYF TGTGCCAGCTCACCACCGGGCAGCAGGGATACGCAGTATTTT
. TRBJ1-5 TRBV6-1 few CASSDGRNQPQHF TGTGCCAGCAGTGACGGCAGAAATCAGCCCCAGCATTTT
. TRBJ2-1 TRBV6-5 . CASRPTGKGSGQFF TGTGCCAGCAGACCCACGGGAAAGGGATCTGGGCAGTTCTTC
TRBD2 TRBJ2-3 TRBV5-4 . CASSSPGLAGGGTQYF TGTGCCAGCAGCTCCCCGGGACTAGCGGGAGGTGGTACGCAGTATTTT
TRBD1 TRBJ2-7 TRBV27 . CASSAWTGLNEQYF TGTGCCAGCAGTGCATGGACAGGGCTGAACGAGCAGTACTTC
. TRBJ2-3 TRBV2 . CASSDGGTDTQYF TGTGCCAGCAGTGATGGAGGCACAGATACGCAGTATTTT
. TRBJ1-4 TRBV6-5 . CASSMDDGNEKLFF TGTGCCAGCAGCATGGACGACGGAAATGAAAAACTGTTTTTT
. TRBJ2-2 TRBV4-2 . CASTTMREFGELFF TGTGCCAGCACCACAATGAGGGAGTTCGGGGAGCTGTTTTTT
TRBD2 TRBJ2-7 TRBV18 . CASSPGASGRYEQYF TGTGCCAGCTCACCCGGGGCTAGCGGGAGGTACGAGCAGTACTTC
TRBD1 TRBJ1-5 TRBV2 . CASSEGQGDNQPQHF TGTGCCAGCAGTGAAGGACAGGGAGACAATCAGCCCCAGCATTTT
. TRBJ2-2 TRBV7-3 few CASSLGGNTGELFF TGTGCCAGCAGCTTAGGAGGGAACACCGGGGAGCTGTTTTTT
. TRBJ1-1 TRBV6-5 . CASNPVPGYNAEAFF TGTGCCAGCAATCCCGTTCCAGGGTATAACGCTGAAGCTTTCTTT